A single TCR beta chain is shown here with its context. The target antigen is unknown. TCRdb processed the RT-PCR reads anew with MiXCR; each CDR3 protein has one entry. The data contain 450,000 to 600,000 distinct CDR3 sequences, 15% to 20% of them singletons. This specimen comes from a study of response to subunit inactivated influenza vaccine. Notes on the study in general: T cells newly recruited by each seasonal influenza vaccination are few, the authors suggested.

Losses at the gene ends were 5 bases for V and 3 bases for J; bases not matched to a gene: 7. The CDR3 sequence is 16 residues long. Germline V lookup: CDR1 SGHAT, CDR2 FQNNGV. This clonotype originated in a man aged 50 to 75 who received an inactivated influenza vaccine. V and J are TRBV11-2 and TRBJ1-4, with 9 nucleotides matching TRBD1. The input for sequencing was CD4+ T cells sorted from PBMCs, taken 23 months after vaccination. CDR3 region: CASSLGQGGPNEKLFF. CDR3 nucleotides: TGTGCCAGCAGCCTGGGACAGGGTGGTCCTAATGAAAAACTGTTTTTT.